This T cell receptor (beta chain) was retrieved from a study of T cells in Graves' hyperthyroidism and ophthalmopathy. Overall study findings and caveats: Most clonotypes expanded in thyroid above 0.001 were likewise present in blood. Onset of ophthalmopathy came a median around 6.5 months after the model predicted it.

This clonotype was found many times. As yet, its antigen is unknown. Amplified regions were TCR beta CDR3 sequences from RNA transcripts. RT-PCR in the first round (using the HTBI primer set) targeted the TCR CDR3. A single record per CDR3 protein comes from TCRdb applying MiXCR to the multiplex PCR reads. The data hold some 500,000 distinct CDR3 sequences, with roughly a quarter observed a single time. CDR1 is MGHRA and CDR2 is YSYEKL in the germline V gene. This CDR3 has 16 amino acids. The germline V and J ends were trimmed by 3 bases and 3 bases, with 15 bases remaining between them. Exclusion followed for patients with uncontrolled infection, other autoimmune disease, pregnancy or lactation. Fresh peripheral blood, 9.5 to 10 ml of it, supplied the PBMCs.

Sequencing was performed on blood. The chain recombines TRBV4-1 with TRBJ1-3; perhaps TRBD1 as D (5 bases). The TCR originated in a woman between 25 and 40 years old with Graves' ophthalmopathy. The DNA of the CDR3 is TGCGCCAGCAGCCATCGAGGGGAGTCCGGTGGAAACACCATATATTTT. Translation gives CASSHRGESGGNTIYF.